Detailed here is one T cell receptor (beta chain). This receptor's antigen is unknown. No much larger clone exists at a distance of one base, and base qualities are not known. The data were obtained in a study of CD8+ T cells in alopecia areata (dated by TCRdb to 2017 to 2018). Context from the whole study: High-throughput TCRbeta sequencing was used to examine T cell clonal expansion in alopecia areata in both the C3H/HeJ mouse model and human patients. RNA came from the PAXgene miRNA kit for fixed scalp, the miRNeasy kit for PBMCs, and the RNeasy kit for mouse skin. On the human side, TCRbeta sequencing was run on scalp tissue and on sorted CD4+ and CD8+ peripheral blood T cells from healthy controls and from alopecia areata patients with either patchy or totalis/universalis disease. TCRbeta CDR3 regions were amplified by immunoSEQ multiplex PCR using 35 Vbeta forward and 13 Jbeta reverse primers. Clonality in the scalp was compared among normal scalp (n=4), patchy alopecia areata scalp (n=8), and alopecia totalis/universalis scalp (n=8). Here is what the overall study found, with its caveats: TCR sequences shared between patients were less clear than in mice, possibly partly because of HLA diversity in the patient population. Unlike mouse skin, which is dominated by gammadelta T cells, normal human skin has resident alphabeta T cells that are also sequenced, and this complicates analysis of the scalp TCR repertoire. Compared with normal scalp, lesional scalp, particularly in alopecia totalis/universalis, had higher clonality and more expanded CD8+ clones, which suggests antigenic drive.

After PBMCs were isolated by density centrifugation and stained for CD3, CD4 and CD8, a FACSAria was used to sort CD4+ and CD8+ T cells. Scalp biopsies and blood samples were obtained from unaffected controls. From cysteine to phenylalanine, the CDR3 is 13 amino acids long. Of all the DNA, just the CDR3 is kept, 39 bases in frame from base 1. From the germline V gene, CDR1 is SQVTM and CDR2 is ANQGSEA. The V end loses 1 base and the J end loses 7 bases, and a stretch of 13 bases separates them. Preparation of the library involved the immunoSEQ multiplex PCR assay. RNA was extracted from all samples and reverse transcribed into cDNA, which served as template for TCR sequencing. SuperScript III was used for first-strand cDNA synthesis, primed with a 2:1 mix of oligo-dT and random hexamers. Amplification bias was assessed with a synthetic immune receptor repertoire, and residual bias was removed computationally. The authors processed their data as follows. Raw reads were preprocessed for error removal, and CDR3 was defined according to IMGT conventions as running from the conserved cysteine to phenylalanine. Clonality was computed by normalizing Shannon entropy by log2 of the number of productive unique TCRs and subtracting the result from 1. CD4 or CD8 identity of scalp clones was inferred by cross-referencing scalp TCRbeta sequences with sorted blood CD4 and CD8 repertoires. Drawn from immuneACCESS, this table holds only the in-frame rearrangements with V and J called that TCRdb kept. Clones are partly lost; checked studies trace under half to an unresolved V gene and leave the rest unexplained. V and J calls and clone size are those listed in that table; D and trimming were worked out from the DNA. Counted in this sample were more than 100,000 clones; approximately 58% of them appeared once. The ten largest make up roughly 8.8% of the sample.

This TCR was sampled from a human donor in good health. The sequenced sample consisted of CD4+ T cells sorted from blood. The V gene is TRBV29-1 and the J gene is TRBJ2-5; the D gene identity is not certain. The CDR3 has the sequence CSVEGRMGGTQYF. In nucleotides, the sequence is TGCAGCGTTGAAGGCAGGATGGGCGGGACCCAGTACTTC.